This TCR beta chain originates from a study of CD4 T cells in relation to SARS-CoV-2 and coronaviruses. Study-wide context: Crossreactive spike epitopes shared across donors were mapped to their HLA restriction.

V was pared by 0 bases and J by 3 bases, with 1 base of the junction left unmatched. The CDR3 is 14 amino acids. Germline V gene lookup returns CDR1 SGHRS and CDR2 YFSETQ. On this clone itself: Its antigen remains unidentified.

Unexposed donor CD4+ T cells date from about 2010-2019, before the COVID-19 pandemic. CD4+ T cells were isolated from the cells after 10 days of culture. As cell numbers allowed, unexposed-donor CD4+ T cells faced SARS-CoV-2 S/N and four cold-coronavirus spikes. The assay was immunoSEQ multiplex PCR, and TCRdb's table has in-frame clones only and misses some. The table shows 9,500 to 11,000 clones, with approximately 78% occurring only once. V usage is TRBV5-1 and J usage is TRBJ2-3; 7 nucleotides match TRBD1. The TCR originated in a human donor in good health. The sample taken for sequencing was CD4+ T cells from PBMCs, cultured in vitro. In nucleotides, the CDR3 is TGCGCCAGCAGCTTGGGGGACAGAACAGATACGCAGTATTTT. It translates to CASSLGDRTDTQYF. The full variable domain, rest sourced from reference TRBV5-1 and TRBJ2-3, is KAGVTQTPRYLIKTRGQQVTLSCSPISGHRSVSWYQQTPGQGLQFLFEYFSETQRNKGNFPGRFSGRQFSNSRSEMNVSTLELGDSALYLCASSLGDRTDTQYFGPGTRLTVL.